This T cell receptor (beta chain) appears in the sequencing data of a study of blood T cell repertoires in COVID-19 (dated by TCRdb to the early 2020s). Turning to the overall study: Samples from collaborators originated in the United States, Italy and Spain and spanned both the acute and convalescent phases of COVID-19. HLA class I and class II types, where available, came from metadata supplied by the sample provider rather than from assay-based typing. A de-identified subject ID, COVID-19 status, age in years and sex were almost always included in the sample metadata. The material from the prospective study consisted of cDNA or gDNA derived from T cells, B-cell-depleted T cells, or PBMCs. The repertoires were released in a freely available public database intended as a resource for research on the immune response to SARS-CoV-2. Samples were obtained from the ongoing ImmuneRACE study (first 160 participants) and from over 1,000 subjects provided by 6 global collaborators. The dataset comprised deeply sampled blood TCRbeta repertoires from subjects exposed to, actively infected with, or recovered from COVID-19. What the work shows at the level of the full study, not this receptor alone: Clinical and demographic metadata were provided uncurated, with the amount varying by source and participant.

One collaborating source in Seattle enrolled patients while the patients were actively infected and followed the patients over time throughout the course of disease. Whole blood was collected in K2EDTA tubes by collaborating institutions according to the institutions' own protocols. Collaborator samples were shipped for TCRbeta analysis as frozen whole blood, isolated PBMCs, or DNA extracted from either sample type. TCRbeta CDR3 regions were amplified from genomic DNA by means of the immunoSEQ Assay, a bias-controlled multiplex PCR. Turning to the authors' computational methods: The number of nucleated cells in each sample was estimated by amplification of reference gene primers within the assay. To quantify the absolute abundance of each unique TCRbeta CDR3 rearrangement, sequence reads were collapsed and filtered. Productive Simpson clonality was computed per sample as the square root of Simpson's diversity index over productive rearrangements. TCRdb retrieved this table from immuneACCESS and kept in-frame rearrangements only. Not all clones are present; in checked studies, unresolved V genes account for under half, and no reason is known for the remainder. That table is the source of V, J and clone size, and D and trimming were worked out from the DNA. Counted in this sample were some 400,000 clones; approximately 87% of them appeared once. The ten biggest clones cover 2% to 2.5% of the sample.

Turning to this clone: Its antigen has not been determined. It has no much larger one-base neighbor in the sample; base qualities were not kept.

CDR1 is given as SGHNT and CDR2 as YYREEE, both from the germline V gene (reference sequence). V ends up 2 bases short and J 3 bases short, with an unmatched junction base count of 8. The CDR3 numbers 15 residues from cysteine through phenylalanine. The only DNA kept is the CDR3, 45 bases in frame from the first base. This clonotype was obtained from a woman aged 55 to 70 with COVID-19, enrolled during active disease. The chain was built from TRBV5-4 and TRBJ2-7; 7 junctional bases match TRBD1. The source material was peripheral blood. Here is the DNA: TGTGCCAGCAGCTTAAGACAGGGTCTCTACTACGAGCAGTACTTC. The encoded protein is CASSLRQGLYYEQYF.